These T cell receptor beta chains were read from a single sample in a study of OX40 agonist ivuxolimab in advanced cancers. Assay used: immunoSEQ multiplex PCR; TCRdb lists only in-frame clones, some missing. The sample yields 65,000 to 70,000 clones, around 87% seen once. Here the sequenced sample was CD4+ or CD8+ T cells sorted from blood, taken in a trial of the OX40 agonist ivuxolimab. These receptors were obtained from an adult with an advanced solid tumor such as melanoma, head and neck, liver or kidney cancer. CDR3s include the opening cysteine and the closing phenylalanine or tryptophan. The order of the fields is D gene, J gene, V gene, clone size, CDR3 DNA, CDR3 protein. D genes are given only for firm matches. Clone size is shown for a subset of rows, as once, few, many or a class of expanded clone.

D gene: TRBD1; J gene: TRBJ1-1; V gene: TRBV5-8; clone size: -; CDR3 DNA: TGTGCCAGCACTATGGGACAGGGCATGAACACTGAAGCTTTCTTT; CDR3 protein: CASTMGQGMNTEAFF
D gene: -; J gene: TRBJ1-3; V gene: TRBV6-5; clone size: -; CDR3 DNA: TGTGCCAGCAGTTACGGACCCTCTCCTGGAAACACCATATATTTT; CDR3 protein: CASSYGPSPGNTIYF
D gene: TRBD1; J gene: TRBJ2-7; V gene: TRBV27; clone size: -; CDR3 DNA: TGTGCCAGCAGTCGCACCGGGACAGGGGCCCACGAGCAGTACTTC; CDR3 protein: CASSRTGTGAHEQYF
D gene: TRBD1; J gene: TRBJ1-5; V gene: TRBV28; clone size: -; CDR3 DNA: TGTGCCAGCAGTGAGACAGGGATTCGTAGCAATCAGCCCCAGCATTTT; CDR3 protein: CASSETGIRSNQPQHF
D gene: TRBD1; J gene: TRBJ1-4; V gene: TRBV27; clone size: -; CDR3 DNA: TGTGCCAGTGCATGGGGGACAGGGGGTGAAAAACTGTTTTTT; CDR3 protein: CASAWGTGGEKLFF
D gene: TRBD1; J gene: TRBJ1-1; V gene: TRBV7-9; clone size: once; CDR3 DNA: TGTGCCAGCAGCTCGAACTTAGGACAGGGTAGGACTGAAGCTTTCTTT; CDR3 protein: CASSSNLGQGRTEAFF
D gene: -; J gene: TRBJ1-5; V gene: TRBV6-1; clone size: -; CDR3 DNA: TGTGCCAGCAGTGAAGAAACCTTCTATAGCAATCAGCCCCAGCATTTT; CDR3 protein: CASSEETFYSNQPQHF
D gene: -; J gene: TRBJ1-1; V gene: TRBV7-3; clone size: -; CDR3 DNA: TGTGCCAGCAGCTTAGCGACTGGGAACACTGAAGCTTTCTTT; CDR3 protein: CASSLATGNTEAFF
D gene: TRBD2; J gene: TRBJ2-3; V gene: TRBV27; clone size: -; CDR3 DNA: TGTGCCAGCGTTGAGACTAGCGGGTGGTGGGACACAGATACGCAGTATTTT; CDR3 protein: CASVETSGWWDTDTQYF
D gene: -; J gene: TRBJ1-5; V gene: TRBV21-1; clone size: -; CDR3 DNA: TGTGCCAGCAGCAAAGAGGAGAGGCCCCAGCATTTT; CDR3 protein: CASSKEERPQHF
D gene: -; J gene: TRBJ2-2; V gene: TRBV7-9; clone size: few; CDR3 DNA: TGTGCCAGCAGCTTAGGGACAGAAATCGGGGAGCTGTTTTTT; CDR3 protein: CASSLGTEIGELFF
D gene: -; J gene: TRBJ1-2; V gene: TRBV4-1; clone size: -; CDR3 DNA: TGCGCCAGCAGCCAAGAGCAAGGGCTTTCTAACTATGGCTACACCTTC; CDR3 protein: CASSQEQGLSNYGYTF
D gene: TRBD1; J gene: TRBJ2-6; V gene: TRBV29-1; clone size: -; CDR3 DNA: TGCAGCGTTGATACAGGGGACTCTGGGGCCAACGTCCTGACTTTC; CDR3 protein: CSVDTGDSGANVLTF
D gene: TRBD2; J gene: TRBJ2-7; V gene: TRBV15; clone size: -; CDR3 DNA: TGTGCCACCAGCAGAGATACTAGCGCAATAGGGGCCGAGCAGTACTTC; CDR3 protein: CATSRDTSAIGAEQYF
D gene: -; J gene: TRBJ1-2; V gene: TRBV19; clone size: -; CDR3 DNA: TGTGCCAGTACAGGACTTAACTATGGCTACACCTTC; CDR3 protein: CASTGLNYGYTF
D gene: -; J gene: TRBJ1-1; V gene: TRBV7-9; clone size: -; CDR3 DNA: TGTGCCAGCAGCTTAGCGGGGTTTAGCAAGACTGAAGCTTTCTTT; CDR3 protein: CASSLAGFSKTEAFF
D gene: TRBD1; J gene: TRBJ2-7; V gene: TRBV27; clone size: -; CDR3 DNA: TGTGCCAGCAGTTCCGACAGGGGGCTGGTCGAGCAGTACTTC; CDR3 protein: CASSSDRGLVEQYF
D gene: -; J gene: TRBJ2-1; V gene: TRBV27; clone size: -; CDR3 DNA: TGTGCCAGCAGCAACCTATACAATGAGCAGTTCTTC; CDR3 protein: CASSNLYNEQFF
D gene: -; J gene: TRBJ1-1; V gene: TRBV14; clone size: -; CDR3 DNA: TGTGCCAGCAGCCAAGATTGGGGTTCGGGAAACACTGAAGCTTTCTTT; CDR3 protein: CASSQDWGSGNTEAFF
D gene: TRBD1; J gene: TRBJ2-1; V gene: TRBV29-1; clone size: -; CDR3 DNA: TGCAGCGTTGAAGATCGGCTTCGGACAGGGGAGGATGAGCAGTTCTTC; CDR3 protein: CSVEDRLRTGEDEQFF
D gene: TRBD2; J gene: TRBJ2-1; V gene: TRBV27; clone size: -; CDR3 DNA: TGTGCCAGCAGTCCGGGGACTAGCGGGAACAATGAGCAGTTCTTC; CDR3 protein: CASSPGTSGNNEQFF
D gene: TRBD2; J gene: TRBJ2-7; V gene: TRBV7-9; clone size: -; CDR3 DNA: TGTGCCAGCAGCTTTAGCGGGAGGATCGACGAGCAGTACTTC; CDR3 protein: CASSFSGRIDEQYF
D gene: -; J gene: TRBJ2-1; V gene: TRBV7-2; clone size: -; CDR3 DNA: TGTGCCAGCAGCTTAGGAGGGGGAGGGCCCAATGAGCAGTTCTTC; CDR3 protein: CASSLGGGGPNEQFF
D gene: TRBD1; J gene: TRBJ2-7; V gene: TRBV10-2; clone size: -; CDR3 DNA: TGCGCCAGCAGTGATTGGGGGACAGCAACTACCTACGAGCAGTACTTC; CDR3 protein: CASSDWGTATTYEQYF
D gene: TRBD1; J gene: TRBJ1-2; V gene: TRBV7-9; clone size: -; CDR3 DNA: TGTGCCAGCAGCCCCCATTACCTCGACAGGGAGCTTGGCTACACCTTC; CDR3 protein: CASSPHYLDRELGYTF
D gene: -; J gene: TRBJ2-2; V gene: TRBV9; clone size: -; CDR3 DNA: TGTGCCAGCACCACCTGGGACAAATCGAACACCGGGGAGCTGTTTTTT; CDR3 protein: CASTTWDKSNTGELFF
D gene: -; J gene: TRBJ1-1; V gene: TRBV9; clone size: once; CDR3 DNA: TGTGCCAGCAGCTCCCGGGGGAGGGCGGACACTGAAGCTTTCTTT; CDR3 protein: CASSSRGRADTEAFF
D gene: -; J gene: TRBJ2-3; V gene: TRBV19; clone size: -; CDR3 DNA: TGTGCCAGTAGTATAGATGGAGTAGCCCCGCAGTATTTT; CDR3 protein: CASSIDGVAPQYF
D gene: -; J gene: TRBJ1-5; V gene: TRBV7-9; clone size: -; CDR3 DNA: TGTGCCAGCAGCTTACTAGTTGGACAGCAGGAACAGCCCCAGCATTTT; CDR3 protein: CASSLLVGQQEQPQHF
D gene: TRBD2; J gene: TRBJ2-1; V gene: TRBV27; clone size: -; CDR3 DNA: TGTGCCAGCAGTTTACGGGCGCTAGCGGGGGGGCTGGACAATGAGCAGTTCTTC; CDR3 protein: CASSLRALAGGLDNEQFF
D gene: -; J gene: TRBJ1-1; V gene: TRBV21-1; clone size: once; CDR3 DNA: TGTGCCAGCAGCAAAGCACAGGGGTCGAACACTGAAGCTTTCTTT; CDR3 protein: CASSKAQGSNTEAFF
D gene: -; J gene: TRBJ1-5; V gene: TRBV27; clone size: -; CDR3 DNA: TGTGCCAGCAGTTTATCCGGGATTCAGCCCCAGCATTTT; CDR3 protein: CASSLSGIQPQHF
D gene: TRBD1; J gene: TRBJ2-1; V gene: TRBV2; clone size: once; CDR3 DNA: TGTGCCAGCATCGGGACAGACTCCTACAATGAGCAGTTCTTC; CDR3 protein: CASIGTDSYNEQFF
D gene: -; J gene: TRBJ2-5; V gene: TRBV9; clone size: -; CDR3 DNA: TGTGCCAGCAGCGTAGGGGGATCTCAGGAGACCCAGTACTTC; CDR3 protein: CASSVGGSQETQYF
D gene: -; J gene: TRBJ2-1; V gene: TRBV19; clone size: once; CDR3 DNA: TGTGCCAGTAGTATCATCGGACGGAGTTACAATGAGCAGTTCTTC; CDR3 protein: CASSIIGRSYNEQFF
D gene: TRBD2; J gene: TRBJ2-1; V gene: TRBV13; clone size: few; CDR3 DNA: TGTGCCAGCAGCCGGAGCGGGAGGGCCGGGGAGCAGTTCTTC; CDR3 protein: CASSRSGRAGEQFF
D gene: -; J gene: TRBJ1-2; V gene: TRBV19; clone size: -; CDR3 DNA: TGTGCCAGTAGCGCAGGGCTAGGCTACACCTTC; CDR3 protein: CASSAGLGYTF
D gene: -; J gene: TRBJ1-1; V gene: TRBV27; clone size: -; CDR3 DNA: TGTGCCAGCAGTTTCGGGGGGAACACTGAAGCTTTCTTT; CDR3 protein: CASSFGGNTEAFF
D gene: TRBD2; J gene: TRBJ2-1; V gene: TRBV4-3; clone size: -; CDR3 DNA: TGCGCCAGCAGCCCTGGACTAGCGGGGGAAGACAATGAGCAGTTCTTC; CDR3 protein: CASSPGLAGEDNEQFF
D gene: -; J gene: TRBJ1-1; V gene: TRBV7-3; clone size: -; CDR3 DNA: TGTGCCAGCAGCTTAACGGGGACGGGATCCTACACTGAAGCTTTCTTT; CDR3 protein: CASSLTGTGSYTEAFF
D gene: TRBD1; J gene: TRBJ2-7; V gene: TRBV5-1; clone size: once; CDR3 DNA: TGCGCCAGCAGCTGGACAGGGGATGAGCAGTACTTC; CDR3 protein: CASSWTGDEQYF
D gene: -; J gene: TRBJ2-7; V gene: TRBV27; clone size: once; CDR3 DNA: TGTGCCAGCAGTTTATCGTCGGATTCTAGCTCCTACGAGCAGTACTTC; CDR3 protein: CASSLSSDSSSYEQYF
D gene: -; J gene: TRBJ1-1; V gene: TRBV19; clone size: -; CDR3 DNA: TGTGCCAGTAGTTATAGTATCGGGCCCGGGAAAGCTTTCTTT; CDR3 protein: CASSYSIGPGKAFF
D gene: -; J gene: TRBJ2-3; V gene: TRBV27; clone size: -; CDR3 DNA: TGTGCCAGCAGTTTATGGGCCACTAGGGCAGATACGCAGTATTTT; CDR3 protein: CASSLWATRADTQYF
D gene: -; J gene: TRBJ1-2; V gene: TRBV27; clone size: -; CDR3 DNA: TGTGCCAGCAGTGGTGACGGAAATCTTAATGGCTACACCTTC; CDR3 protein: CASSGDGNLNGYTF
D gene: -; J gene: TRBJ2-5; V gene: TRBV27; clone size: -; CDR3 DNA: TGTGCCAGCAGTGACTTAAGGAACAGGCCCCTACGAGCCGTTGAGCAGTACTTC; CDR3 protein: CASSDLRNRPLRAVEQYF
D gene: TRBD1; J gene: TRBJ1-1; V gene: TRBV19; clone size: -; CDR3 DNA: TGTGCCAGTAGTGTAGCGACAGGGGGGAACACTGAAGCTTTCTTT; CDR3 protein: CASSVATGGNTEAFF
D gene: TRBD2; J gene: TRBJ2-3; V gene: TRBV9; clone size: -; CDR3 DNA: TGTGCCAGCAGCCGTCAGACTAGCGGGAGCCTCACAGATACGCAGTATTTT; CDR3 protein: CASSRQTSGSLTDTQYF
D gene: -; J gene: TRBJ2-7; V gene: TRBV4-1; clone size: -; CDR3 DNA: TGCGCCAGCAGCCAAATCGGCAGAGGCGTATACGAGCAGTACTTC; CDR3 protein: CASSQIGRGVYEQYF
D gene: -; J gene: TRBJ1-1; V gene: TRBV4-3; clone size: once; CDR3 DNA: TGCGCCAGCAGCCAAGACGGCATAGGGCAGAACACTGAAGCTTTCTTT; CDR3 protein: CASSQDGIGQNTEAFF
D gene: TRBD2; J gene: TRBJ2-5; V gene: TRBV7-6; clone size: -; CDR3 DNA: TGTGCCAGCCTGGGACTAGCGCAAGAGACCCAGTACTTC; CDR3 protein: CASLGLAQETQYF